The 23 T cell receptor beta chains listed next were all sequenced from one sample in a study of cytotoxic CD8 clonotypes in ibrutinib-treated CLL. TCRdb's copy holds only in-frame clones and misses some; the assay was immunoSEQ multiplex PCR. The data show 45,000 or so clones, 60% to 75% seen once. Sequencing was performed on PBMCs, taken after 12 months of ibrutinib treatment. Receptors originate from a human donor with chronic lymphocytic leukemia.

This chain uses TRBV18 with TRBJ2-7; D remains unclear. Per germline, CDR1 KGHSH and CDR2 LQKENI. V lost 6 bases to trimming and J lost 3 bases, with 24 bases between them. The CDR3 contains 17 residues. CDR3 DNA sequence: TGTGCCAGCTCCCTTACCTTATCGCGGAGATTACTCTACGAGCAGTACTTC. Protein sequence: CASSLTLSRRLLYEQYF.

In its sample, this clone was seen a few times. The CDR3 nucleotides are TGTGCCAGCAGTTATCTTCCGAATCAGCCCCAGCATTTT. Protein sequence: CASSYLPNQPQHF. The chain has TRBV6-5 and TRBJ1-5, with unresolved D. Trimming cost V 3 bases and J 4 bases, with 7 bases left between them. This CDR3 region has 13 residues. Germline assignment: CDR1 MNHEY and CDR2 SVGAGI.

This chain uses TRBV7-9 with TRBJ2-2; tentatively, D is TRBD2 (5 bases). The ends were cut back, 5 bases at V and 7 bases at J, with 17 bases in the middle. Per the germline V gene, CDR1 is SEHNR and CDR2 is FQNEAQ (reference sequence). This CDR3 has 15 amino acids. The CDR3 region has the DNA TGTGCCAGCAGCCCCCCTAGTAGAGGGATCGGGGAGCTGTTTTTT. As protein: CASSPPSRGIGELFF.

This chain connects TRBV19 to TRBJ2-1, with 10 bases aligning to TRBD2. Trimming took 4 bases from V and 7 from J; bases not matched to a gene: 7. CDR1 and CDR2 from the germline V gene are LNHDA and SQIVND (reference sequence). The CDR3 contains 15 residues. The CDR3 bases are TGTGCCAGTAGTAAGGAGCGGGAGGGCGGGAATGAGCAGTTCTTC. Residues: CASSKEREGGNEQFF.

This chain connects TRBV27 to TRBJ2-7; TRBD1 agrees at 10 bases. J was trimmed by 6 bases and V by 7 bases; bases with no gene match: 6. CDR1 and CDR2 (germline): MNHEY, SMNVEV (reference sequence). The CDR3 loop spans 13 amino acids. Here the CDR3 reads CASIKTGGVEQYF. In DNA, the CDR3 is TGTGCCAGCATTAAGACAGGGGGCGTCGAGCAGTACTTC.

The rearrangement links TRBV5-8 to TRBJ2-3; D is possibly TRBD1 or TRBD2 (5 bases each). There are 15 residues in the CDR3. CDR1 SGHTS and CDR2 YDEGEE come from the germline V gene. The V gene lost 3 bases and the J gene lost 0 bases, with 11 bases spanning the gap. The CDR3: CASSSRRDSTDTQYF. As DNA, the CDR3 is TGTGCCAGCAGCTCTCGAAGGGACAGCACAGATACGCAGTATTTT.

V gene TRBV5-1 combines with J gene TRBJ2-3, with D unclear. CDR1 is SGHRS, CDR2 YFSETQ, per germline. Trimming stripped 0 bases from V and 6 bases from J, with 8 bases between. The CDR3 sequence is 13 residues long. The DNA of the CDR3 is TGCGCCAGCAGCTTGGAGGCTCCGGATACGCAGTATTTT. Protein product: CASSLEAPDTQYF.

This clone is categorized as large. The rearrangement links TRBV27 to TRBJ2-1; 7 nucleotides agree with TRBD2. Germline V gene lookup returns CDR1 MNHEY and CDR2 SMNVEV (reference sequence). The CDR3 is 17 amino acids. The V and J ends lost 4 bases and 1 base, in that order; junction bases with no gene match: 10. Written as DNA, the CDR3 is TGTGCCAGCAGTTCAATTGGGGGGGGGATTTCCTACAATGAGCAGTTCTTC. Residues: CASSSIGGGISYNEQFF.

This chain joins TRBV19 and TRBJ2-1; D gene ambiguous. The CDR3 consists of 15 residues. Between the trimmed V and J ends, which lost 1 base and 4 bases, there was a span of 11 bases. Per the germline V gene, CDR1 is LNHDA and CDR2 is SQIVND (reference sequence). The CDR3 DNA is TGTGCCAGTAGTATAGGCGGCGTGGGGTACAATGAGCAGTTCTTC. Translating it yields CASSIGGVGYNEQFF.

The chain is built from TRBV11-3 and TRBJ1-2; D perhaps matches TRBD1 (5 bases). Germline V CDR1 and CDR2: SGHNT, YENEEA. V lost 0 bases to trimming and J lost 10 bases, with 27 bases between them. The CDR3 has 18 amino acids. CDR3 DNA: TGTGCCAGCAGCTTAGATGTGCAGGGCGAGTTACCCTTAACAATCTACACCTTC. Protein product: CASSLDVQGELPLTIYTF. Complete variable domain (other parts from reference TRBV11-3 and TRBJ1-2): EAGVVQSPRYKIIEKKQPVAFWCNPISGHNTLYWYLQNLGQGPELLIRYENEEAVDDSQLPKDRFSAERLKGVDSTLKIQPAELGDSAVYLCASSLDVQGELPLTIYTFGSGTRLTVV.

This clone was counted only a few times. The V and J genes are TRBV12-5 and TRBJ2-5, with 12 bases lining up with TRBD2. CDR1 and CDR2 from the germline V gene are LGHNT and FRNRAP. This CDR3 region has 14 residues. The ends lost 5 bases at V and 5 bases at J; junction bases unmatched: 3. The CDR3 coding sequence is TGTGCTAGTGGTAACGGGACTAGCGGGGAGACCCAGTACTTC. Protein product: CASGNGTSGETQYF.

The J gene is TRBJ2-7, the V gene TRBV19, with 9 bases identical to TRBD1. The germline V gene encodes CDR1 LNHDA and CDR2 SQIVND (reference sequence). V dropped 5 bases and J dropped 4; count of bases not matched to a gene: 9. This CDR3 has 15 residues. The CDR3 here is CASSVRRDRDYEQYF. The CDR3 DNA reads TGTGCCAGTAGTGTGCGTCGGGACAGGGATTACGAGCAGTACTTC.

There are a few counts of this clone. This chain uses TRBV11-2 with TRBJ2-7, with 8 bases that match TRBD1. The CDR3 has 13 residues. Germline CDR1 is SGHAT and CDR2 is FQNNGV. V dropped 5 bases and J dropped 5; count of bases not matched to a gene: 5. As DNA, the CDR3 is TGTGCCAGCAGCCGGACAGGGATGGACGAGCAGTACTTC. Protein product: CASSRTGMDEQYF.

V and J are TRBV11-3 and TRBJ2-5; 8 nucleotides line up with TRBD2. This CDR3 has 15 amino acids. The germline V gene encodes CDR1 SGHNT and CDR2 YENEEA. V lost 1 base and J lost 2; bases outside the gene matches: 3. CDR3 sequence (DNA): TGTGCCAGCAGCTTAGGGACTAGCTCTCAAGAGACCCAGTACTTC. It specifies CASSLGTSSQETQYF.

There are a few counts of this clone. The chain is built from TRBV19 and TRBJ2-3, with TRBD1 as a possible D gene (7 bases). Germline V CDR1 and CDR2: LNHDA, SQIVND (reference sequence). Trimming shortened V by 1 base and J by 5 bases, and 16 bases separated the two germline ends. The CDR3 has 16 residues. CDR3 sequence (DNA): TGTGCCAGTAGTATAGGAGGGGGCAGGGGAGGAGATACGCAGTATTTT. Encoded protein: CASSIGGGRGGDTQYF.

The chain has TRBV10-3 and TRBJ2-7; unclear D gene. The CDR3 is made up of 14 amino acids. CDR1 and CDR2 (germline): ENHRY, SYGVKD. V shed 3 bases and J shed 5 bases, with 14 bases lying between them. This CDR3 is CAISDLDPRNEQYF. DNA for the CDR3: TGTGCCATCAGTGACTTGGACCCGAGGAACGAGCAGTACTTC.

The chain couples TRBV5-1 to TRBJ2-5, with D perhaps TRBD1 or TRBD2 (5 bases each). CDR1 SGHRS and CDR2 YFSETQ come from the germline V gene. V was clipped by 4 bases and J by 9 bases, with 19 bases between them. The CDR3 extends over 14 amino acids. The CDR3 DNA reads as TGCGCCAGCAGCGAGGGACCGCTAACCGGGGCCCAGTACTTC. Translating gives CASSEGPLTGAQYF.

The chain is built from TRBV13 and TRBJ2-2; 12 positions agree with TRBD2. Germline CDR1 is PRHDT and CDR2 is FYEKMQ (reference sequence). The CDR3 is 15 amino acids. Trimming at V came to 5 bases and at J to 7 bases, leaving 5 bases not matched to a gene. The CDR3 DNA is TGTGCCAGCAGCACTAGCGGGAGGTTAGGCGGGGAGCTGTTTTTT. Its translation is CASSTSGRLGGELFF.

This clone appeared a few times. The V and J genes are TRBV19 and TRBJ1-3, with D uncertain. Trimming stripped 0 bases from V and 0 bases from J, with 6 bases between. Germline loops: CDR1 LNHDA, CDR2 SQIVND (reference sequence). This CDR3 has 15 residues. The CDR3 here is CASSIDRRSGNTIYF. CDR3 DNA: TGTGCCAGTAGTATAGACAGGCGCTCTGGAAACACCATATATTTT.

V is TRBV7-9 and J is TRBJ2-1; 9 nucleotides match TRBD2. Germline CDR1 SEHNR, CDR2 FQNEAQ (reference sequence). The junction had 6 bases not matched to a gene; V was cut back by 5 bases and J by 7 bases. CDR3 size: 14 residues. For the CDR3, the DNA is TGTGCCAGCAGCCAGGGACTAGCCCGAAATGAGCAGTTCTTC. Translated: CASSQGLARNEQFF. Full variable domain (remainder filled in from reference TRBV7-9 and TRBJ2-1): DTGVSQNPRHKITKRGQNVTFRCDPISEHNRLYWYRQTLGQGPEFLTYFQNEAQLEKSRLLSDRFSAERPKGSFSTLEIQRTEQGDSAMYLCASSQGLARNEQFFGPGTRLTVL.

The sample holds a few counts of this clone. CDR3 region: CAISEPGTRATYEQYF. In nucleotides, the CDR3 is TGTGCCATCAGTGAGCCAGGGACTAGGGCAACCTACGAGCAGTACTTC. The chain recombines TRBV10-3 with TRBJ2-7, with 8 bases identical to TRBD2. This CDR3 comprises 16 residues. The germline CDR1 and CDR2 sequences are ENHRY and SYGVKD. V shed 2 bases, J shed 2 bases, and the junction held 8 bases outside the gene matches.

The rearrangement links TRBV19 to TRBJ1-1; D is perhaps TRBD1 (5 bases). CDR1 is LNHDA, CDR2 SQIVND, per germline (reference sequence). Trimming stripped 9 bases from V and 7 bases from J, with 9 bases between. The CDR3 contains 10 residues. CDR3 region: CASGTREAFF. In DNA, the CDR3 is TGTGCCAGCGGGACTCGTGAAGCTTTCTTT.

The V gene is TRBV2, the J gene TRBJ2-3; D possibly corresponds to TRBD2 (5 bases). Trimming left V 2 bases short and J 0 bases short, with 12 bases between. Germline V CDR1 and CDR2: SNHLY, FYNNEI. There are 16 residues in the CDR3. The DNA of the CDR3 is TGTGCCAGCAGTGAAAGTTGGAGGAGTAGCACAGATACGCAGTATTTT. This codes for CASSESWRSSTDTQYF.